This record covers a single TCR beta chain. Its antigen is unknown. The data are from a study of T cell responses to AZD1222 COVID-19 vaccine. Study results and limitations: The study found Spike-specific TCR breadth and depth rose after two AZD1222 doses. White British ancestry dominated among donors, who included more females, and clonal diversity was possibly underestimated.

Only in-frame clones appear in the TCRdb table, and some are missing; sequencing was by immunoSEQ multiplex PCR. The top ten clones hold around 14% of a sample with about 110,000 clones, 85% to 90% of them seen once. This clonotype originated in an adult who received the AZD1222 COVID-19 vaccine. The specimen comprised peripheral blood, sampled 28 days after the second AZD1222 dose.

CDR3 loop: CASSLIVDRIYGYTF. In DNA form, the CDR3 reads TGTGCCAGCAGCTTGATTGTCGACAGGATCTATGGCTACACCTTC. This chain connects TRBV5-4 to TRBJ1-2; D is perhaps TRBD1 (6 bases). The CDR3 sequence is 15 residues long. Germline assignment: CDR1 SGHNT and CDR2 YYREEE (reference sequence). The ends were cut back, 1 base at V and 4 bases at J, with 14 bases in the middle.